The T cell receptor beta chain under discussion was sequenced for a study of CD8 T cells in ankylosing spondylitis. In this sample, this clonotype turned up many times. MiXCR, run by TCRdb on the 5' RACE reads, gives a single entry per CDR3 protein. The sample includes 100,000 to 150,000 distinct CDR3 sequences, around 9.3% seen only once; the top ten take about 3.6%. Germline-derived CDR1 and CDR2 are LGHDT and YNNKEL (reference sequence). V dropped 3 bases and J dropped 3 bases, with 9 bases sitting between them. This CDR3 is 13 amino acids long. V and J are TRBV3-1 and TRBJ2-7; D gene ambiguous. The sequenced sample consisted of blood, either unsorted or a sorted T cell fraction (not recorded which). The source is a male donor with ankylosing spondylitis or in good health (not recorded which). CDR3 in DNA: TGTGCCAGCAGCCATTCCGGTTACTACGAGCAGTACTTC. Protein: CASSHSGYYEQYF.